This T cell receptor (beta chain) was captured by sequencing in a study of cytomegalovirus exposure and HLA in healthy donors (TCRdb year 2017). Regarding the study in general: An earlier analysis of roughly 630 of the donors reported 276 Gb of sequence data and some 120 million unique TCR beta sequences from approximately 180 million T cells. An early release covering about 600 HLA-typed donors comprised about 300 gigabases of sequencing data and around 80 million unique TCR sequences. Among the approximately 420 genotyped donors, more than 70% belonged to the genetic ancestry cluster associated with self-reported Caucasian donors. The study was designed to test whether signatures of past pathogen exposure could be identified by cataloging public T cell receptors. The study used immunosequencing to profile the T cell repertoires of several hundred subjects and linked those repertoires to cytomegalovirus serostatus. Besides the first cohort of under 700 subjects, a separate validation cohort made up of 120 or so different subjects was used. To predict cytomegalovirus infection status, the study brought together high-throughput TCR immunosequencing, statistical association of individual TCRs with disease status, and machine learning. A later analysis re-analyzed previously published TCR beta repertoires from 650 to 800 donors and added high-resolution HLA genotyping to study TCR occurrence patterns. In the later analysis, no new phenotypic data were used to find candidate immune exposures; instead, reliance was placed on TCR beta sequences and their occurrence across donors. To decide whether each TCR beta V gene segment behaved as functional or pseudogenic, an earlier analysis of nearly 600 of the donors relied on high-throughput TCR beta sequencing. Donor age, sex, ethnicity and CMV serostatus were compiled alongside the repertoire data. In a later genetic analysis, genome-wide SNP genotypes for about three fifths of the roughly 670 donors were used, and that subset was treated as a discovery cohort. Every discovery cohort repertoire had been produced on one sequencing platform. Both class I and class II loci were covered by HLA typing, at four-digit resolution. Typing coverage varied by locus: about 620-630 donors for A, B, C, DRB1 and DQB1; around 560 for DQA1; over 600 for DPA1; approximately 490 for DPB1. Because of strong linkage in the cohort, a handful of DR-DQ haplotypes were treated as single units for association and clustering. Among roughly 400 genotyped donors of the cohort, an average of around 250,000 unique TCR beta nucleotide sequences was sequenced per donor, of which roughly 17% were non-productive.

As concerns this clone: Its antigen target is currently unknown. Within one base of it there is no much larger clone, and no base qualities were kept.

V loses 6 bases of germline sequence and J loses 6 bases, and the interval between the two ends is 7 bases. CDR1 and CDR2 are drawn from the germline V gene: SGHTA, FQGNSA. Including the terminal cysteine and phenylalanine, the CDR3 comprises 11 residues. Left in the record is the CDR3 DNA by itself, 33 bases read in frame from the first base. Overall results and qualifications from the work: A later analysis found that most CMV-associated TCR beta chains appeared HLA-restricted, with HLA associations seemingly driven largely by CMV exposure. Presence/absence analyses assumed roughly uniform sequencing depth across donors, an assumption that may not hold. Correlated functional status among segregating V segments might reflect linkage disequilibrium, but an unknown experimental factor could not be ruled out. The only immune exposure information available for the cohort was CMV serostatus. Only TCR beta chains were sequenced in this cohort, and the absence of alpha or paired-chain data limited detectable features. According to the authors, the approach could potentially be generalized to other disease states and immunological phenotypes. According to a later analysis, TCR association rates differed among HLA loci, with DRB1 alleles showing the most associated TCRs and HLA-C alleles showing the fewest. Cytomegalovirus status was reported to be diagnosed by the classifier with high specificity and sensitivity in both the original and validation cohorts. In a later analysis, about 17,000 TCR beta sequences were associated with specific HLA alleles at a false discovery rate of 0.05. A later genetic analysis reported fewer N-insertions in productive TCRs among donors in an Asian-associated ancestry cluster than the roughly 720-donor mean. A further reported finding was that TCR beta sequences accurately predicted the HLA-A and HLA-B alleles for most subjects in the first cohort. A total of fewer than 200 TCR beta chains were listed by the study as associated with cytomegalovirus. When HLA alleles, especially DR and DQ, strongly co-occurred, attributing TCR associations to individual alleles was difficult. According to a later analysis, parvovirus B19, influenza, CMV and Epstein-Barr virus appeared linked to several top co-occurrence clusters. A few of the identified cytomegalovirus-associated TCR beta chains were confirmed in vitro to be specific for cytomegalovirus antigens. A cluster of highly shared sequence variants was judged likely to be a technical artifact of the sequencing pipeline. A later genetic analysis associated a missense DCLRE1C variant with V-gene and J-gene trimming of TCR beta chains, and an independent cohort replicated the association. Because the 87-base-pair reads could not distinguish some IMGT-functional V segments, including TRBV6-2 and TRBV6-3, those segments were excluded. In an earlier analysis of over 550 of the donors, most TCR beta V segments were observed in productive rearrangements about 87% or about 30% of the time, broadly matching IMGT annotations. Because HLA typing was missing for some donors at each locus, association tests included only the typed subset. Because counts were too low, roughly 16 rarely observed V segments, including chromosome 9 orphons, were excluded from the earlier analysis of around 590 of the donors. In a later analysis, HLA-associated TCR beta chains were found to be more clonally expanded and to have lower generation probabilities than equally common non-associated chains. Most TCR sequences were observed very rarely across donors, whereas some public TCRs were present in many individuals.

Receptors were amplified or captured by the immunoSEQ multiplex PCR assay. A mixture of 60 forward primers for TCR Vbeta segments and 13 reverse primers for TCR Jbeta segments was used in the multiplex PCR. Amplification of the CDR3 region of rearranged TCR beta genes was performed with a multiplex PCR assay on genomic DNA. The amplified TCR beta libraries were sequenced on the Illumina HiSeq System as 87-base-pair reads. The paper's processing steps were these. A later analysis counted some 74 million unique TCR beta chains across the approximately 700 repertoires, and 10 million to 11 million of these chains were shared by at least two donors. To remove PCR and sequencing errors, raw reads were error-corrected and collapsed into unique sequences using a nearest-neighbor algorithm that merged closely related sequences. Alignment of CDR3 sequences to IMGT reference sequences was used to assign V, D and J gene segments. For a sequence to be retained, a match of at least six nucleotides was required to both a V gene segment and a J gene segment. A rearrangement counted as productive if the CDR3 had no stop codons and remained in frame with V and J, and every other rearrangement counted as non-productive. Following IMGT convention, CDR3 was defined as the stretch from the second conserved V-encoded cysteine to the conserved J-encoded phenylalanine. The earlier analysis of roughly 590 of the donors excluded any sequence lacking an unambiguous match to a single V gene segment. An earlier analysis of 550 to 650 of the donors classified V segments as functional when productive rearrangements were above 56.7% and as segregating when the standard deviation between donors was above 5%. To diagnose cytomegalovirus status from the catalog of TCR beta chain sequences, a statistical classification framework was built. In a later analysis, V and J genes were assigned by comparing TCR nucleotide sequences against IMGT/GENE-DB human TR gene sequences. Using the TCRdist pipeline, a later analysis assigned CDR3 sequences along with most-parsimonious VDJ recombination scenarios. In a later analysis, every TCR beta chain was defined by the combination of its CDR3 amino acid sequence and its V-gene family, and reads without a unique V-gene family were dropped. In a later analysis, several hundred highly shared, low-generation-probability nucleotide sequences were removed to address suspected cross-contamination and a sequencing artifact. A later analysis calculated a clonal expansion index for each public chain from normalized within-repertoire ranks of inferred template counts. Generation probabilities in a later analysis came from a VDJ recombination model fitted to out-of-frame rearrangements, and those results were checked against IGoR. In a later analysis, hypergeometric tests were used to score TCR-TCR, TCR-HLA and TCR-CMV co-occurrence, with a repertoire-size bias correction applied to TCR pairs. In a later analysis, false discovery rates were estimated by permuting HLA or CMV assignments 20 times. In a later analysis, co-occurring TCRs were grouped with DBSCAN, and TCRdist sequence similarity was added when clustering was performed within HLA-allele-positive subsets. Co-occurrence clustering excluded repertoires with fewer than 30,000 or more than 120,000 public chains, plus five with anomalous nucleotide sharing. TCRdb mirrors the immuneACCESS table, restricted to in-frame sequences. Some clones are absent from its copies; in checked studies, under half trace to an unresolved V gene, and the reason for the others is unknown. V and J calls and clone size are those listed in that table; D and trimming were worked out from the DNA. Here the sample has 150,000 to 200,000 clones; roughly 80% occur a single time. The biggest ten clones account for around 8% of the sample.

In total, 600 or so healthy bone marrow donors made up the cohort. Cohort members were all nominally healthy when sampled, although unrecorded immune exposures were likely present. The donor tested CMV seropositive, placing the donor among the 250 to 300 seropositive members of the cohort. Every donor gave a peripheral blood sample, and the peripheral blood mononuclear cells from that sample were used for TCR beta sequencing. Genomic DNA was extracted from the blood cell samples with the Qiagen DNeasy Blood Extraction Kit. The sample taken for sequencing was PBMCs. The sequence joins TRBV7-2 to TRBJ2-3, with the D gene not confidently named. The TCR comes from a woman in her forties in good health and CMV-seropositive. The CDR3 protein: CASRAGDTQYF. The sequenced DNA is TGTGCCAGCAGGGCCGGGGATACGCAGTATTTT. This CDR3, with the reference TRBV7-2 and TRBJ2-3 proteins standing in past its ends, gives the full variable domain GAGVSQSPSNKVTEKGKDVELRCDPISGHTALYWYRQSLGQGLEFLIYFQGNSAPDKSGLPSDRFSAERTGGSVSTLTIQRTQQEDSAVYLCASRAGDTQYFGPGTRLTVL.